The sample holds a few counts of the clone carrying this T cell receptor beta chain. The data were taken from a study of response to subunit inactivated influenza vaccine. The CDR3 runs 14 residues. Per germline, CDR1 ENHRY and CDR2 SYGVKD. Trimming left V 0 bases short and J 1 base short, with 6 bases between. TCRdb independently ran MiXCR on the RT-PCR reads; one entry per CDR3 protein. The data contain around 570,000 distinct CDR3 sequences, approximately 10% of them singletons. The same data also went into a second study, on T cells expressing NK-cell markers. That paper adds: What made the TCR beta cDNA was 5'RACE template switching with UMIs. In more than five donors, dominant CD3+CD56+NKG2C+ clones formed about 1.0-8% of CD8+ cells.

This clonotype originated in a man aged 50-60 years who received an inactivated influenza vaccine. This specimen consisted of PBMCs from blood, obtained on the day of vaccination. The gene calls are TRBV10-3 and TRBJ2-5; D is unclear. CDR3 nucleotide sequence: TGTGCCATCAGTGAGTCGCTCCCCCAAGAGACCCAGTACTTC. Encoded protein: CAISESLPQETQYF.